Listed here are 30 T cell receptor beta chains from one sample, sequenced in a study of T cell responses to AZD1222 COVID-19 vaccine. Clones were read by immunoSEQ multiplex PCR, and TCRdb kept only the in-frame ones, dropping some. The sample has about 68,000 clones; roughly 90% are singletons. The specimen was peripheral blood, collected on day 0 of AZD1222 vaccination. The receptors were gathered from an adult in good health.

The chain couples TRBV2 to TRBJ2-1; D remains unclear. Germline CDR1 reads SNHLY; CDR2 reads FYNNEI. Trimming pared 7 bases from V and 0 bases from J, leaving 7 bases between. The CDR3 loop spans 13 amino acids. The CDR3 here is CASMASSYNEQFF. CDR3 coding DNA: TGTGCCAGCATGGCTAGCTCCTACAATGAGCAGTTCTTC.

The rearrangement joins TRBV5-1 to TRBJ2-7, with TRBD2 matching over 9 bases. The germline gives CDR1 SGHRS, CDR2 YFSETQ. CDR3 length: 15 residues. With V trimmed by 4 bases and J by 9 bases, 14 bases remained unmatched. The CDR3 sequence: CASSGGSAGGLGQYF. The DNA of the CDR3 is TGCGCCAGCAGCGGGGGGAGCGCGGGAGGGCTCGGGCAGTACTTC. Full variable domain (missing parts from reference TRBV5-1 and TRBJ2-7): KAGVTQTPRYLIKTRGQQVTLSCSPISGHRSVSWYQQTPGQGLQFLFEYFSETQRNKGNFPGRFSGRQFSNSRSEMNVSTLELGDSALYLCASSGGSAGGLGQYFGPGTRLTVT.

This chain joins TRBV2 and TRBJ1-2; 11 bases align to TRBD1. V lost 8 bases to trimming and J lost 8 bases; unmatched junction nucleotides: 10. The germline gives CDR1 SNHLY, CDR2 FYNNEI. This CDR3 contains 14 residues. CDR3 nucleotides: TGTGCCAGCTGGGAGGACAGGGGGCGACGCGGCTACACCTTC. Translated: CASWEDRGRRGYTF. Full variable domain (remainder filled in from reference TRBV2 and TRBJ1-2): EPEVTQTPSHQVTQMGQEVILRCVPISNHLYFYWYRQILGQKVEFLVSFYNNEISEKSEIFDDQFSVERPDGSNFTLKIRSTKLEDSAMYFCASWEDRGRRGYTFGSGTRLTVV.

This chain uses TRBV5-6 with TRBJ1-4; 8 nucleotides line up with TRBD1. Trimming cost V 2 bases and J 6 bases; bases outside gene matches: 3. Looked up from germline, CDR1 is SGHDT and CDR2 is YYEEEE. The CDR3 covers 14 residues. CDR3 sequence: CASSFTGGYEKLFF. DNA for the CDR3: TGTGCCAGCAGCTTCACAGGGGGTTATGAAAAACTGTTTTTT. Looking up the rest from reference TRBV5-6 and TRBJ1-4 gives the full variable domain: DAGVTQSPTHLIKTRGQQVTLRCSPKSGHDTVSWYQQALGQGPQFIFQYYEEEERQRGNFPDRFSGHQFPNYSSELNVNALLLGDSALYLCASSFTGGYEKLFFGSGTQLSVL.

The CDR3 DNA sequence: TGTGCCAGCAGGGACCGGTTAGCGGGAGGGCCAGGTACAGGGTATGAGCAGTTCTTC. Translation: CASRDRLAGGPGTGYEQFF. The V gene is TRBV11-2, the J gene TRBJ2-1; TRBD2 matches at 11 bases. The CDR3 spans 19 residues. The ends lost 6 bases at V and 8 bases at J; junction bases unmatched: 21. Germline loops: CDR1 SGHAT, CDR2 FQNNGV.

The CDR3 DNA sequence: TGTGCCAGCAACTCGCCCCAAGAGACCCAGTACTTC. Its translation: CASNSPQETQYF. V and J are TRBV28 and TRBJ2-5; D is ambiguous. This CDR3 is built from 12 residues. The ends were cut back, 7 bases at V and 1 base at J, with 7 bases in the middle. CDR1 is MDHEN and CDR2 is SYDVKM in the germline V gene.

The V call is TRBV24-1, the J call TRBJ2-5; 13 nucleotides agree with TRBD2. The CDR3 extends over 16 amino acids. CDR1 is KGHDR, CDR2 SFDVKD, per germline. V lost 3 bases to trimming and J lost 5 bases; unmatched junction nucleotides: 5. In DNA, the CDR3 is TGTGCCACCAGTGATCGGACTAGCGGGAGAGGGGAGACCCAGTACTTC. Translating it yields CATSDRTSGRGETQYF.

On this clone: No conserved phenylalanine or tryptophan is present at the end of the CDR3, so a read error is the likely explanation. The chain joins TRBV3-1 (or the pseudogene TRBV3-2) to TRBJ2-7; TRBD2 agrees at 9 bases. Trimming removed 4 bases from V and 4 bases from J; junction bases left unmatched: 2. CDR3 length: 13 amino acids. Germline CDR1 reads LGHDT; CDR2 reads YNNKEL (reference sequence). The CDR3 DNA follows: TGTGCCAGCAGCCTTGGACTAGCGTACGAGCAGTACTCC. Translation gives CASSLGLAYEQYS.

The V call is TRBV11-2, the J call TRBJ1-2, with D unresolved. This CDR3 contains 12 residues. Between the trimmed V and J ends, which lost 4 bases and 2 bases, there was a span of 5 bases. The V gene's germline CDR1 is SGHAT and CDR2 FQNNGV. Here the CDR3 DNA reads TGTGCCAGCAGCTCCCGGAACTATGGCTACACCTTC. It encodes CASSSRNYGYTF.

The rearrangement links TRBV6-5 to TRBJ2-5; D is possibly TRBD2 (5 bases). The germline CDR1 and CDR2 sequences are MNHEY and SVGAGI. Trimming took 2 bases from V and 2 from J, leaving 12 bases between them. The CDR3 has 15 residues. CDR3 protein: CASSYVAGKQETQYF. CDR3 nucleotides: TGTGCCAGCAGTTACGTCGCGGGCAAGCAAGAGACCCAGTACTTC.

This clone was seen once. The CDR3 reads CASSLQGASGNTIYF. The CDR3 DNA reads as TGTGCCAGCAGTCTCCAGGGTGCTTCTGGAAACACCATATATTTT. The V gene is TRBV7-9, the J gene TRBJ1-3; possible D gene TRBD1, 5 bases. The length of the CDR3 is 15 residues. V shed 6 bases and J shed 1 base, with 13 bases lying between them. Germline CDR1 reads SEHNR; CDR2 reads FQNEAQ (reference sequence).

This clone was picked up a small number of times. The CDR3 loop is CASRYSGSADTQYF. CDR3 DNA: TGCGCCAGCAGGTATAGCGGGAGTGCAGATACGCAGTATTTT. The chain combines TRBV10-2 with TRBJ2-3, with 9 positions matching TRBD2. V gave up 6 bases and J gave up 4 bases; unmatched junction bases: 5. The length of the CDR3 is 14 residues. Per the germline V gene, CDR1 is WSHSY and CDR2 is SAAADI.

The chain combines TRBV20-1 with TRBJ2-3; the D call may be TRBD1 or TRBD2 (5 bases each). Germline assignment: CDR1 DFQATT and CDR2 SNEGSKA (reference sequence). The V gene lost 3 bases and the J gene lost 3 bases, with 10 bases spanning the gap. There are 13 residues in the CDR3. Written as DNA, the CDR3 is TGCAGTGCTAGTCGGGACGCAACAGATACGCAGTATTTT. Its translation: CSASRDATDTQYF.

On this clone itself: A read error may account for a junction end that differs from germline. The gene calls are TRBV5-4 and TRBJ2-1, with 7 nucleotides matching TRBD2. The CDR3 sequence is 16 residues long. Per germline, CDR1 SGHNT and CDR2 YYREEE (reference sequence). CDR3 DNA sequence: TGTGCCAGCAGCCCCATGGGCGGGAGCTCCTACAATGGGCAGTTCTTC. It specifies CASSPMGGSSYNGQFF.

This chain joins TRBV5-6 and TRBJ2-7; 8 positions match TRBD1. This CDR3 contains 14 residues. The V gene end was trimmed by 3 bases and the J gene end by 6 bases; junction bases not matched to a gene: 8. Germline CDR1 reads SGHDT; CDR2 reads YYEEEE. CDR3 amino acids: CASSSGQGSSEQYF. Here the CDR3 DNA reads TGTGCCAGCAGCTCAGGACAGGGATCCAGCGAGCAGTACTTC.

This clone was recorded only once. This rearrangement joins TRBV5-1 to TRBJ2-5; 14 bases fit TRBD2. V lost 4 bases to trimming and J lost 5 bases; unmatched junction nucleotides: 7. CDR1 and CDR2 from the germline V gene are SGHRS and YFSETQ. The CDR3 is 16 amino acids. CDR3 sequence: CASSRGLAGEMETQYF. In nucleotides, the CDR3 is TGCGCCAGCAGCAGGGGACTAGCGGGAGAGATGGAGACCCAGTACTTC.

V usage is TRBV10-3 and J usage is TRBJ1-1, with D maybe TRBD1 (6 bases). The V end lost 0 bases, the J end lost 0 bases, and 8 bases lay between the germline ends. CDR3 size: 15 residues. From germline, CDR1 is ENHRY and CDR2 SYGVKD. CDR3 DNA sequence: TGTGCCATCAGTGAGTCTGACAGGCTGAACACTGAAGCTTTCTTT. Amino acid sequence: CAISESDRLNTEAFF.

This clone was found once. The chain joins TRBV3-1 (or the pseudogene TRBV3-2) to TRBJ2-1; TRBD2 matches at 7 bases. The CDR3 consists of 15 residues. CDR1 and CDR2 from the germline V gene are LGHDT and YNNKEL (reference sequence). V lost 1 base and J lost 8; bases outside the gene matches: 8. As DNA, the CDR3 is TGTGCCAGCAGCCAAGGGGCGCGGGAGAACTATGAGCAGTTCTTC. Translating gives CASSQGARENYEQFF.

The V and J genes are TRBV2 and TRBJ2-3; tentative D call: TRBD1 (7 bases). Trimming left V 2 bases short and J 5 bases short, with 14 bases between. The CDR3 is 15 amino acids. In germline, CDR1 is SNHLY, CDR2 FYNNEI. Here the CDR3 reads CASSELGQGGDTQYF. The DNA of the CDR3 is TGTGCCAGCAGTGAACTGGGGCAGGGGGGAGATACGCAGTATTTT.

The CDR3 sequence is CASSSAREIDTGELFF. Here the CDR3 DNA reads TGTGCCAGCAGCTCCGCGCGGGAGATAGACACCGGGGAGCTGTTTTTT. The rearrangement links TRBV27 to TRBJ2-2, with 7 bases identical to TRBD2. Losses at the gene ends were 6 bases for V and 3 bases for J; bases not matched to a gene: 10. The CDR3 sequence is 16 residues long. Per the germline V gene, CDR1 is MNHEY and CDR2 is SMNVEV (reference sequence).

The chain joins TRBV5-4 to TRBJ1-1; D might be TRBD1 (6 bases). V was cut by 4 bases and J by 4 bases, with 11 bases left in between. This CDR3 spans 13 amino acids. Germline V gene lookup returns CDR1 SGHNT and CDR2 YYREEE (reference sequence). The CDR3 region is CASSLGGATEAFF. The DNA of the CDR3 is TGTGCCAGCAGCCTGGGGGGGGCCACTGAAGCTTTCTTT.

This chain links TRBV19 with TRBJ1-5; no definite D call. V gave up 6 bases and J gave up 3 bases, with 9 bases separating them. Germline-derived CDR1 and CDR2 are LNHDA and SQIVND (reference sequence). This CDR3 contains 13 residues. In nucleotides, the CDR3 is TGTGCCAGTAGCGGCGGATACAATCAGCCCCAGCATTTT. The encoded protein is CASSGGYNQPQHF.

The chain uses TRBV28 and TRBJ2-4; 9 bases map to TRBD1. This CDR3 region has 17 residues. CDR1 MDHEN and CDR2 SYDVKM come from the germline V gene. V gave up 4 bases and J gave up 3 bases; unmatched junction bases: 10. The chain's CDR3 is CASSSIEQGAGKNIQYF. As DNA, the CDR3 is TGTGCCAGCAGTTCTATCGAACAGGGGGCTGGCAAAAACATTCAGTACTTC.

This clone was seen a handful of times. This chain joins TRBV7-8 and TRBJ1-1; D is ambiguous. Trimming removed 5 bases at V and 0 bases at J, with 7 bases between. CDR1 is SGHVS, CDR2 FQNEAQ, per germline. CDR3 length: 13 residues. This CDR3 is CASSRIMNTEAFF. The CDR3 DNA reads TGTGCCAGCAGCCGCATCATGAACACTGAAGCTTTCTTT.

The J gene is TRBJ1-4, the V gene TRBV18, with 7 nucleotides matching TRBD1. Per germline, CDR1 KGHSH and CDR2 LQKENI. The CDR3 contains 16 residues. V shed 3 bases, J shed 3 bases, and the junction held 7 bases outside the gene matches. DNA of the CDR3: TGTGCCAGCTCACCGGAGGACAGGCTCCCTAATGAAAAACTGTTTTTT. It encodes CASSPEDRLPNEKLFF.

The chain employs TRBV29-1 and TRBJ1-2; D is perhaps TRBD1 (5 bases). This CDR3 contains 14 residues. Trimming pared 1 base from V and 2 bases from J, leaving 11 bases between. Germline V CDR1 and CDR2: SQVTM, ANQGSEA. In DNA form, the CDR3 reads TGCAGCGTTGAAGGGGGGACGGAGAACTATGGCTACACCTTC. Translated: CSVEGGTENYGYTF.

The CDR3 reads CASSEVGRGTNTEAFF. The CDR3 DNA sequence: TGTGCCAGCAGCGAAGTCGGTAGGGGGACGAACACTGAAGCTTTCTTT. The chain recombines TRBV9 with TRBJ1-1, with D maybe TRBD1 (6 bases). The CDR3 consists of 16 residues. Trimming removed 3 bases from V and 1 base from J, with 16 bases in between. CDR1 and CDR2 from the germline V gene are SGDLS and YYNGEE.

This chain links TRBV15 with TRBJ1-5; a weak D match, TRBD1 (6 bases). Trimming left V 2 bases short and J 6 bases short, with 17 bases between. CDR1 is LNHNV and CDR2 is YYDKDF in the germline V gene (reference sequence). The CDR3 sequence is 16 residues long. CDR3 DNA: TGTGCCACCAGCAGACAGAAATACCAGGGGACTCAGCCCCAGCATTTT. Its protein is CATSRQKYQGTQPQHF.

The chain couples TRBV5-6 to TRBJ2-2; no clear D gene. This CDR3 region has 13 residues. The V and J ends lost 5 bases and 5 bases respectively, with 10 bases between them. Germline assignment: CDR1 SGHDT and CDR2 YYEEEE. In DNA form, the CDR3 reads TGTGCCAGCAGTTCGACATTTACCGGGGAGCTGTTTTTT. Protein product: CASSSTFTGELFF.

The rearrangement joins TRBV7-2 to TRBJ1-4, with 7 nucleotides matching TRBD1. This CDR3 region has 13 residues. Germline-derived CDR1 and CDR2 are SGHTA and FQGNSA. V dropped 5 bases and J dropped 7; count of bases not matched to a gene: 4. CDR3 protein: CASSDRDSEKLFF. The CDR3 DNA sequence: TGTGCCAGCAGCGACAGGGATAGTGAAAAACTGTTTTTT. The variable domain in full, with the rest retrieved from reference TRBV7-2 and TRBJ1-4, is GAGVSQSPSNKVTEKGKDVELRCDPISGHTALYWYRQSLGQGLEFLIYFQGNSAPDKSGLPSDRFSAERTGGSVSTLTIQRTQQEDSAVYLCASSDRDSEKLFFGSGTQLSVL.